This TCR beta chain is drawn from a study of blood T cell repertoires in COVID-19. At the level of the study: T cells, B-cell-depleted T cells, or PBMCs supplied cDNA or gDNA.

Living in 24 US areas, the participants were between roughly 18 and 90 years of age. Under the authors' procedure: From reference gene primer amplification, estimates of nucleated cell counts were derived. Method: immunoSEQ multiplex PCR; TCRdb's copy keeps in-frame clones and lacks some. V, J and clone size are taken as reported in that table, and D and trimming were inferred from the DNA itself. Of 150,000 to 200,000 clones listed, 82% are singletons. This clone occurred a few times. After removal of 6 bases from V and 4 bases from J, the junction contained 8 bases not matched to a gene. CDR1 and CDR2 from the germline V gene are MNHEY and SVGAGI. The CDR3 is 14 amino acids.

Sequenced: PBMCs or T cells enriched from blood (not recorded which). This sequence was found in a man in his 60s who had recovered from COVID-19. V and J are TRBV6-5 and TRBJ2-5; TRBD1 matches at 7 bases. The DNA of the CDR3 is TGTGCCAGCAGGAGACAGGGCCCCACAGAGACCCAGTACTTC. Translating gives CASRRQGPTETQYF.